The rows below give T cell receptor beta chains drawn from one sample of a study of blood T cell repertoires in COVID-19. Sequenced by immunoSEQ multiplex PCR; TCRdb stores in-frame clones only, minus some. This table has 40,000 to 50,000 clones, roughly nine tenths appearing once. Sequenced material: peripheral blood. Receptors were obtained from a human donor in a cohort sampled during active COVID-19. The CDR3 runs from the conserved cysteine through the conserved F or W. D genes are given only for firm matches. Part of the rows lack a size; the others show once, few, many or a class for expanded clones.

D	V	J	size	DNA	CDR3
TRBD1	TRBV24-1	TRBJ2-1	.	TGTGCCACAGGGGCCGGGACAGTCAACAATGAGCAGTTCTTC	CATGAGTVNNEQFF
TRBD1	TRBV6-4	TRBJ1-5	.	TGTGCTAATCACAGGGGGTTCAACAATCAGCCCCAGCATTTT	CANHRGFNNQPQHF
.	TRBV10-2	TRBJ1-1	.	TGCGCCACCAAGCGGGGAACTGAAGCTTTCTTT	CATKRGTEAFF
.	TRBV9	TRBJ2-7	.	TGTGCCAGCAGCGTAGACGGTCGGACATACGAGCAGTACTTC	CASSVDGRTYEQYF
.	TRBV29-1	TRBJ1-2	.	TGCAGCGTTGAGGACAGTTCCTATGGCTACACCTTC	CSVEDSSYGYTF
TRBD1	TRBV29-1	TRBJ1-2	once	TGCAGCGGAAGACAGGGGAACGGCTACACCTTC	CSGRQGNGYTF
TRBD1	TRBV11-2	TRBJ2-5	.	TGTGCCAGCAGCGAGGACAGGGCCAGGGAGACCCAGTACTTC	CASSEDRARETQYF
.	TRBV19	TRBJ2-7	.	TGTGCCAGTAGTATAGGGACAGCCTCCGCCTACGAGCAGTACTTC	CASSIGTASAYEQYF
TRBD1	TRBV3-1/TRBV3-2	TRBJ1-4	.	TGTGCCAGCAGCCAAGAGGGACAGGGGAATGAAAAACTGTTTTTT	CASSQEGQGNEKLFF
.	TRBV4-1	TRBJ1-4	.	TGCGCCATCGGGGAGGTTTATGAAAAACTGTTTTTT	CAIGEVYEKLFF
.	TRBV2	TRBJ2-5	.	TGTGCCAGCAGTGGGTCACAGGGTTTCCAAGAGACCCAGTACTTC	CASSGSQGFQETQYF
TRBD1	TRBV5-1	TRBJ1-3	.	TGCGCCAGCAAGGAGGGGGCTAGAAACACCATATATTTT	CASKEGARNTIYF
.	TRBV6-1	TRBJ1-2	.	TGTGCCAGCAGTGAATTCCCAGTCTATGGCTACACCTTC	CASSEFPVYGYTF
.	TRBV5-1	TRBJ1-1	.	TGCGCCAGCAGCTTAGCCACAGGGTCTACTGAAGCTTTCTTT	CASSLATGSTEAFF
.	TRBV15	TRBJ2-7	.	TGTGCCACCAGCCGCGGGCCCCCGGGGGACTACGAGCAGTACTTC	CATSRGPPGDYEQYF
TRBD1	TRBV6-5	TRBJ1-3	.	TGTGCCAGCAGTTCGACAGGGGGAAACGTTGGAAACACCATATATTTT	CASSSTGGNVGNTIYF
.	TRBV19	TRBJ2-7	.	TGTGCCAGTAGTATAAGTAGGGGTAGCTCCTACGAGCAGTACTTC	CASSISRGSSYEQYF
TRBD2	TRBV14	TRBJ2-7	once	TGTGCCAGCAGCCAAATTCGACTAGCGGGACACCACGAGCAGTACTTC	CASSQIRLAGHHEQYF
TRBD1	TRBV9	TRBJ1-1	.	TGTGCCAGCAGCTCAGGGGGCGCGGACACTGAAGCTTTCTTT	CASSSGGADTEAFF
TRBD1	TRBV24-1	TRBJ2-1	.	TGTGCCACCGATTCGGGACAGGGGTACAATGAGCAGTTCTTC	CATDSGQGYNEQFF
TRBD2	TRBV5-4	TRBJ2-1	.	TGTGCCAGCAGCCCCGACGGAGCGGGAGGTGGCAATGAGCAGTTCTTC	CASSPDGAGGGNEQFF
.	TRBV24-1	TRBJ1-5	.	TGTGCCACCAGTGACCGACAGAATCAGCCCCAGCATTTT	CATSDRQNQPQHF
.	TRBV6-5	TRBJ2-2	.	TGTGCCACCCAGGGGAAGAGTAGGTTTGAGCTGTTTTTT	CATQGKSRFELFF
TRBD1	TRBV18	TRBJ2-5	.	TGTGCCAGCTCACCAACGACAGGGGGCTTAGAGACCCAGTACTTC	CASSPTTGGLETQYF
.	TRBV5-5	TRBJ1-6	.	TGTGCCAGCAGCTTGAGGGGGGGCTCACCCCTCCACTTT	CASSLRGGSPLHF
.	TRBV5-1	TRBJ2-6	.	TGCGCCAGCAGCTTGCAGGGCCCCAGCTCTGGGGCCAACGTCCTGACTTTC	CASSLQGPSSGANVLTF
.	TRBV9	TRBJ1-1	.	TGTGCCAGCAGCACCCCCGGGTTGAACACTGAAGCTTTCTTT	CASSTPGLNTEAFF
.	TRBV5-1	TRBJ1-2	.	TGCGCCAGCAGGCGGGGACGGGAAGTTAACTATGGCTACACCTTC	CASRRGREVNYGYTF
.	TRBV9	TRBJ1-4	.	TGTGCCAGCAGCCCACGGGCGAGGGATACTAATGAAAAACTGTTTTTT	CASSPRARDTNEKLFF
TRBD2	TRBV6-5	TRBJ2-3	.	TGTGCCAGCATTATGACTAGCGCCTACACAGATACGCAGTATTTT	CASIMTSAYTDTQYF
.	TRBV2	TRBJ2-4	.	TGTGCCAGCGGGAGAGTCGGGAACATTCAGTACTTC	CASGRVGNIQYF
TRBD2	TRBV5-6	TRBJ2-7	.	TGTGCCAGCAGCCTAAGCCTGACTAGCCTGATCTACGAGCAGTACTTC	CASSLSLTSLIYEQYF
TRBD1	TRBV28	TRBJ1-2	once	TGTGCCAGCAGGCCCACAGGGGGCGGGGACTATGGCTACACCTTC	CASRPTGGGDYGYTF
.	TRBV28	TRBJ2-7	few	TGTGCCAGCAGTTTACCCCTAGCGAGAGGAGGTTACGAGCAGTACTTC	CASSLPLARGGYEQYF
TRBD1	TRBV2	TRBJ1-5	.	TGTGCCACCACTCTGACAGGGGTTAATCAGCCCCAGCATTTT	CATTLTGVNQPQHF
TRBD2	TRBV7-8	TRBJ2-3	.	TGTGCCAGCATCCCCCTACGGGAGGGAACAGATACGCAGTATTTT	CASIPLREGTDTQYF
TRBD2	TRBV6-5	TRBJ2-7	.	TGTGCCATCCGGGGACTAGCGGGAGGTGAGCAGTACTTC	CAIRGLAGGEQYF
TRBD2	TRBV6-6	TRBJ2-7	.	TGTGCCAGCAGCCGACTAGGGCTAGCGGCCAACTCCTACGAGCAGTACTTC	CASSRLGLAANSYEQYF
.	TRBV20-1	TRBJ1-2	.	TGCAGTGGACACCAAGAGCCTGGCTACACCTTC	CSGHQEPGYTF
TRBD2	TRBV14	TRBJ2-7	.	TGTGCCAGCAGCCATTGGACTAGCGGAACCTACGAGCAGTACTTC	CASSHWTSGTYEQYF
TRBD2	TRBV20-1	TRBJ2-3	.	TGCAGTGCTAGTAACAGCGGGAATGCAGATACGCAGTATTTT	CSASNSGNADTQYF
.	TRBV5-6	TRBJ1-1	.	TGTGCCAGCAGCTTGGGCGGGGGCACAGCGAACACTGAAGCTTTCTTT	CASSLGGGTANTEAFF
TRBD2	TRBV19	TRBJ2-7	.	TGTGCCAGTAGTATCGGGGCTAGCGGGTCCTACGAGCAGTACTTC	CASSIGASGSYEQYF